This TCR beta chain was captured in a study of shared clonotypes between healthy human individuals. This clone came up a few times. Trimming left V 6 bases short and J 6 bases short, with 6 bases between. CDR1 is LNHDA and CDR2 is SQIVND in the germline V gene (reference sequence). The CDR3 runs to 11 residues. Using immunoSEQ multiplex PCR, the repertoire was profiled, and TCRdb retains in-frame clones only, with some absent. The repertoire holds around 2,000,000 clones, 90% to 95% seen once, with 0.1% to 0.15% in the top ten. This TCR was sampled from a man younger than 30 in good health. This chain connects TRBV19 to TRBJ2-1; D call uncertain. The material sequenced was naive CD4+ T cells sorted from blood. Stated subset: CD45RA+ positively selected. CDR3 DNA: TGTGCCAGTAGCAACGCCAATGAGCAGTTCTTC. This translates into CASSNANEQFF.